The next 27 T cell receptor beta chains were all read from a single sample in a study of blood T cells in healthy people across ages. The use of a sample-barcoded 5' primer and a J-beta primer mix characterized a second PCR of roughly 7 to 11 cycles. Each CDR3 protein gets one entry after TCRdb re-called the 5' RACE reads with MiXCR. Among roughly 830,000 distinct CDR3 sequences listed, under 80% were seen once. Sequencing was done on a sample of blood. Receptor source: a young man in good health.

Of note for this clonotype: A clone one base away is much larger, so this may be a read error. The rearrangement links TRBV6-1 to TRBJ1-1; weak D call: TRBD1 (5 bases). The V gene's germline CDR1 is MNHNS and CDR2 SASEGT. This CDR3 is 14 amino acids long. CDR3 sequence (DNA): TGTGCCAGCAGCCAGCCAGGGCGTAACACTAAAGCTTTCTTT. This translates into CASSQPGRNTKAFF.

The chain is built from TRBV24-1 and TRBJ2-1, with 9 bases matching TRBD2. Losses at the gene ends were 1 base for V and 4 bases for J; bases not matched to a gene: 4. The CDR3 contains 16 residues. CDR1 is KGHDR and CDR2 is SFDVKD in the germline V gene. The CDR3 loop is CATSDLAGGPYNEQFF. DNA of the CDR3: TGTGCCACCAGTGATTTAGCGGGGGGCCCTTACAATGAGCAGTTCTTC.

The CDR3 protein is CASSPLRGGEQYF. CDR3 bases: TGTGCCAGCAGCCCGTTGCGGGGGGGCGAGCAGTACTTC. The J gene is TRBJ2-7, the V gene TRBV13; 9 nucleotides match TRBD2. CDR3 length: 13 amino acids. Germline assignment: CDR1 PRHDT and CDR2 FYEKMQ (reference sequence). With V trimmed by 5 bases and J by 6 bases, 5 bases remained unmatched. The full variable domain, in which reference TRBV13 and TRBJ2-7 provide the parts outside the CDR3, is AAGVIQSPRHLIKEKRETATLKCYPIPRHDTVYWYQQGPGQDPQFLISFYEKMQSDKGSIPDRFSAQQFSDYHSELNMSSLELGDSALYFCASSPLRGGEQYFGPGTRLTVT.

The chain couples TRBV29-1 to TRBJ1-2, with D hard to call. Per the germline V gene, CDR1 is SQVTM and CDR2 is ANQGSEA. CDR3 length: 13 residues. V lost 1 base to trimming and J lost 7 bases, with 13 bases between them. The CDR3 loop reads CSVEAQALIGYTF. The CDR3 DNA is TGCAGCGTTGAAGCCCAAGCCCTCATTGGCTACACCTTC.

This clonotype was seen many times. A junction end diverges from the germline sequence, so it may reflect a read error. The chain employs TRBV7-2 and TRBJ2-3; 9 nucleotides align to TRBD2. Germline CDR1 and CDR2: SGHTA and FQGNSA. The CDR3 covers 15 residues. DNA of the CDR3: TGTGCCAGCAGTTTAGCGGGGGATAGCACAGATACGCAGTATTTT. Residues: CASSLAGDSTDTQYF. The complete variable domain, with remaining parts taken from reference TRBV7-2 and TRBJ2-3, reads GAGVSQSPSNKVTEKGKDVELRCDPISGHTALYWYRQSLGQGLEFLIYFQGNSAPDKSGLPSDRFSAERTGGSVSTLTIQRTQQEDSAVYLCASSLAGDSTDTQYFGPGTRLTVL.

The chain recombines TRBV25-1 with TRBJ2-3, with TRBD1 matching over 8 bases. After removal of 0 bases from V and 4 bases from J, the junction contained 3 bases not matched to a gene. The CDR3 sequence is 15 residues long. Germline CDR1 MGHDK, CDR2 SYGVNS. The CDR3 here is CASSEYQGAADTQYF. CDR3 coding DNA: TGTGCCAGCAGTGAATATCAGGGGGCGGCAGATACGCAGTATTTT.

The table lists this clonotype with many counts. V gene TRBV7-2 combines with J gene TRBJ2-3; D is uncertain. The CDR3 is made up of 13 amino acids. The V gene's germline CDR1 is SGHTA and CDR2 FQGNSA. The V end lost 5 bases, the J end lost 2 bases, and 8 bases lay between the germline ends. CDR3 in amino acids: CASSRDITDTQYF. The CDR3 DNA is TGTGCCAGCAGCCGTGACATCACAGATACGCAGTATTTT.

The chain couples TRBV7-3 to TRBJ2-1; 10 bases are shared with TRBD1. Trimming took 5 bases from V and 5 from J; bases not matched to a gene: 6. Germline V CDR1 and CDR2: SGHTA, FQGTGA. The CDR3 is 15 residues long. The CDR3 DNA is TGTGCCAGCAGCCCCTCGGGACAGGGGAACAATGAGCAGTTCTTC. Its protein is CASSPSGQGNNEQFF.

The chain is built from TRBV5-1 and TRBJ2-3, with 9 nucleotides matching TRBD2. CDR1 is SGHRS, CDR2 YFSETQ, per germline. The trim removed 4 bases at V and 1 base at J, leaving 7 bases unmatched. The length of the CDR3 is 16 residues. The CDR3 loop is CASSPWASGGTDTQYF. The CDR3 DNA reads TGCGCCAGCAGCCCGTGGGCTAGCGGGGGCACAGATACGCAGTATTTT.

The V gene is TRBV7-2, the J gene TRBJ2-5; TRBD1 aligns across 7 bases. Near its end, the DNA agrees better with TRBJ2-7, so the J call may be wrong. Germline loops: CDR1 SGHTA, CDR2 FQGNSA. The CDR3 has 17 amino acids. The CDR3 DNA is TGTGCCAGCAGCTTAGCCACGGATTGGGACAGAGCCTACGAGCAGTACTTC. It is translated as CASSLATDWDRAYEQYF.

This clonotype was counted a few times. The J gene is TRBJ2-7, the V gene TRBV28; the match to TRBD1 covers 8 bases. The CDR3 loop spans 14 amino acids. The V gene end was trimmed by 7 bases and the J gene end by 3 bases; junction bases not matched to a gene: 8. Germline V gives CDR1 MDHEN, CDR2 SYDVKM. CDR3 sequence reads: CASTLGTGDYEQYF. The DNA for the CDR3 is TGTGCCAGCACCTTAGGGACAGGAGACTACGAGCAGTACTTC.

The CDR3 sequence: CASSKGTETQYF. The CDR3 nucleotides read TGTGCCAGCAGCAAAGGGACAGAGACCCAGTACTTC. This chain uses TRBV21-1 with TRBJ2-4; TRBD1, the D gene given by the table, was not confirmed from the DNA. The last part of the DNA fits TRBJ2-5 better; the J call may be wrong. TRBV21-1 is reported as a pseudogene. The CDR3 loop spans 12 amino acids.

This clonotype was detected ten times or more. V is TRBV6-2 or TRBV6-3 and J is TRBJ2-7, with D hard to call. Germline-derived CDR1 and CDR2 are MNHEY and SVGEGT. Between the trimmed V and J ends, which lost 0 bases and 2 bases, there was a span of 2 bases. CDR3 length: 12 residues. The CDR3 loop is CASSYSTYEQYF. The CDR3, as DNA: TGTGCCAGCAGTTACTCGACCTACGAGCAGTACTTC.

The CDR3 DNA follows: TGTGCCAGCAGCTTAGGTCCCGGCACAGATACGCAGTATTTT. Amino acids: CASSLGPGTDTQYF. The J gene is TRBJ2-3, the V gene TRBV7-2; no definite D call. Germline V gene lookup returns CDR1 SGHTA and CDR2 FQGNSA. Trimming cost V 1 base and J 1 base, with 6 bases left between them. This CDR3 is built from 14 residues. The full variable domain, rest sourced from reference TRBV7-2 and TRBJ2-3, is GAGVSQSPSNKVTEKGKDVELRCDPISGHTALYWYRQSLGQGLEFLIYFQGNSAPDKSGLPSDRFSAERTGGSVSTLTIQRTQQEDSAVYLCASSLGPGTDTQYFGPGTRLTVL.

CDR3 in amino acids: CAISPTRQQGANVLTF. In DNA, the CDR3 is TGTGCCATCAGCCCAACCCGACAGCAAGGGGCCAACGTCCTGACTTTC. The chain recombines TRBV10-3 with TRBJ2-6, with a weak D call TRBD1 (5 bases). The germline V gene has CDR1 ENHRY and CDR2 SYGVKD. V gave up 6 bases and J gave up 4 bases, with 16 bases separating them. The CDR3 runs 16 residues.

This clonotype was picked up a small number of times. CDR3 nucleotide sequence: TGCAGTGCTCAAAGACAGATAAATCAGCCCCAGCATTTT. Protein product: CSAQRQINQPQHF. The gene calls are TRBV20-1 and TRBJ1-5; the D gene is possibly TRBD1 (5 bases). Per the germline V gene, CDR1 is DFQATT and CDR2 is SNEGSKA (reference sequence). This CDR3 region has 13 residues. Trimming shortened V by 5 bases and J by 4 bases, and 12 bases separated the two germline ends.

The V gene is TRBV4-2, the J gene TRBJ2-3; 7 bases agree with TRBD2. The CDR3 covers 15 residues. Germline CDR1 reads LGHNA; CDR2 reads YNFKEQ. J gave up 4 bases and V 1 base, and 5 bases lay outside the gene matches. CDR3 coding DNA: TGTGCCAGCAGCCAAGCGACTAGCCCCCCAGATACGCAGTATTTT. As protein: CASSQATSPPDTQYF.

This clonotype was observed a single time. This rearrangement joins TRBV6-5 to TRBJ2-3, with 8 bases that match TRBD2. V gave up 5 bases and J gave up 0 bases; unmatched junction bases: 7. This CDR3 region has 16 residues. Per the germline V gene, CDR1 is MNHEY and CDR2 is SVGAGI. This CDR3 is CASSRVAGTSTDTQYF. The CDR3 bases are TGTGCCAGCAGTCGAGTAGCGGGGACTAGCACAGATACGCAGTATTTT.

The chain has TRBV25-1 and TRBJ2-3, with 8 bases aligning to TRBD2. With 1 base clipped from V and 2 bases from J, the junction kept 5 bases outside the gene matches. The CDR3 is made up of 16 amino acids. Germline V gene data show CDR1 as MGHDK and CDR2 as SYGVNS. Written as DNA, the CDR3 is TGTGCCAGCAGTGAATTCTTAGCGGGGCCCACAGATACGCAGTATTTT. Its translation is CASSEFLAGPTDTQYF.

Concerning this clonotype itself: The junction shows a germline mismatch at one end, possibly a read error. The chain links TRBV15 to TRBJ2-5; D is undetermined. The CDR3 extends over 16 amino acids. The germline V gene encodes CDR1 LNHNV and CDR2 YYDKDF (reference sequence). CDR3 nucleotide sequence: TGTGCCACCAACAGAGATCCCCTCCGGTACCAAGAGACCCAGTACTTC. Translation gives CATNRDPLRYQETQYF.

This clonotype has only a few counts. The V gene is TRBV7-7, the J gene TRBJ2-1, with D perhaps TRBD2 (7 bases). This CDR3 has 18 residues. Germline-derived CDR1 and CDR2 are SSHAT and FNYEAQ (reference sequence). The V gene lost 1 base and the J gene lost 0 bases, with 16 bases spanning the gap. As DNA, the CDR3 is TGTGCCAGCAGCTTAGGGGTAGGGGGGGGTAGCTCCTACAATGAGCAGTTCTTC. It translates to CASSLGVGGGSSYNEQFF.

The chain is built from TRBV27 and TRBJ1-4; D remains ambiguous. This CDR3 has 16 residues. V shed 6 bases and J shed 8 bases, with 22 bases lying between them. The germline V gene encodes CDR1 MNHEY and CDR2 SMNVEV (reference sequence). The CDR3 bases are TGTGCCAGCAGACCGAGGTGGGGAGAGGATTGGGAAAAACTGTTTTTT. Translating it yields CASRPRWGEDWEKLFF.

This clonotype appeared a single time. The chain is built from TRBV7-9 and TRBJ1-2; D is ambiguous. This CDR3 region has 15 residues. V lost 5 bases and J 0 bases, leaving 13 bases between the germline ends. In germline, CDR1 is SEHNR, CDR2 FQNEAQ (reference sequence). The CDR3 nucleotides are TGTGCCAGCAGCCCGCAGTATTTAGCTAACTATGGCTACACCTTC. Its protein is CASSPQYLANYGYTF.

The chain couples TRBV28 to TRBJ1-2, with 7 nucleotides matching TRBD1. Trimming at V came to 3 bases and at J to 4 bases, leaving 5 bases not matched to a gene. Germline V gives CDR1 MDHEN, CDR2 SYDVKM. The CDR3 is 14 amino acids. The CDR3 spells CASSLTGQPYGYTF. The CDR3 DNA follows: TGTGCCAGCAGTTTGACGGGACAGCCCTATGGCTACACCTTC.

The gene calls are TRBV25-1 and TRBJ1-2; D is undetermined. CDR3 size: 12 residues. The V and J ends lost 6 bases and 7 bases respectively, with 12 bases between them. Germline V gives CDR1 MGHDK, CDR2 SYGVNS. The CDR3 nucleotides are TGTGCCAGCAGCGTTGGTTCCTTTGGCTACACCTTC. It encodes CASSVGSFGYTF.

This clonotype has a handful of counts. The chain uses TRBV3-1 and TRBJ1-2, with D possibly TRBD1 on 6 matching bases. Trimming left V 0 bases short and J 8 bases short, with 10 bases between. Germline CDR1 LGHDT, CDR2 YNNKEL (reference sequence). CDR3 length: 13 residues. The CDR3 region has the DNA TGTGCCAGCAGCCAAGAGGGGGCTGGAGGCTACACCTTC. Translating it yields CASSQEGAGGYTF. The whole variable domain, remainder taken from reference TRBV3-1 and TRBJ1-2, is DTAVSQTPKYLVTQMGNDKSIKCEQNLGHDTMYWYKQDSKKFLKIMFSYNNKELIINETVPNRFSPKSPDKAHLNLHINSLELGDSAVYFCASSQEGAGGYTFGSGTRLTVV.

Turning to this clonotype: At one boundary the junction diverges from the germline segment, which might be a read error. This chain connects TRBV2 to TRBJ2-7; 7 bases are a match to TRBD2. Germline loops: CDR1 SNHLY, CDR2 FYNNEI. CDR3 length equals 14 residues. CDR3 bases: TGTGCTAGCACGTGGGGGGGAGCGGAATGGGAGCAGTACTTC. Encoded protein: CASTWGGAEWEQYF.